Shown below are 5 T cell receptor beta chains from a single sample sequenced in a study of T cells in Graves' hyperthyroidism and ophthalmopathy. TCR beta CDR3 regions were amplified from RNA. The HTBI primer set was used in a first-round RT-PCR of the TCR CDR3. In TCRdb, the multiplex PCR reads were re-called with MiXCR into one record per CDR3 protein. This sample has hundreds of thousands of distinct CDR3 sequences; about 14% occur once, and the top ten carry around 4.5%. The specimen sequenced was blood. All receptors come from a woman aged 40 to 50 with Graves' ophthalmopathy.

This clonotype occurred many times. CDR3 coding DNA: TGTGCCACCAGTGACCGCCTCATAGAGACCCAGTACTTC. It codes for CATSDRLIETQYF. J is TRBJ2-5 and V is TRBV24-1, with D uncertain. CDR3 length: 13 residues. V was pared by 4 bases and J by 4 bases, with 9 bases between. Germline loops: CDR1 KGHDR, CDR2 SFDVKD.

Ten or more counts support this clonotype. The chain combines TRBV6-5 with TRBJ1-2; TRBD1 is a possible D gene (5 bases). From germline, CDR1 is MNHEY and CDR2 SVGAGI. Trimming cost V 4 bases and J 11 bases, with 11 bases left between them. The CDR3 covers 11 residues. The CDR3, as DNA: TGTGCCAGCAGTTCACGGGACTTGTACACCTTC. The encoded protein is CASSSRDLYTF.

This clonotype was counted only a few times. The chain has TRBV20-1 and TRBJ2-1, with TRBD2 matching over 8 bases. CDR3 length: 16 amino acids. CDR1 DFQATT and CDR2 SNEGSKA come from the germline V gene (reference sequence). J lost 3 bases, V lost 0 bases, and 7 bases had no gene match. CDR3 sequence: CSARDHPAGDYNEQFF. The DNA of the CDR3 is TGCAGTGCTAGAGATCATCCAGCGGGGGACTACAATGAGCAGTTCTTC.

There are many counts of this clonotype. This chain joins TRBV5-1 and TRBJ1-1; weak D call: TRBD1 (6 bases). CDR3 length: 14 amino acids. V was clipped by 3 bases and J by 0 bases, with 9 bases between them. The germline CDR1 and CDR2 sequences are SGHRS and YFSETQ. The CDR3 is CASSSDSMNTEAFF. CDR3 in DNA: TGCGCCAGCAGCTCGGACAGCATGAACACTGAAGCTTTCTTT.

Ten or more counts support this clonotype. The chain employs TRBV27 and TRBJ2-5, with D maybe TRBD2 (6 bases). The CDR3 sequence is 14 residues long. Looked up from germline, CDR1 is MNHEY and CDR2 is SMNVEV (reference sequence). V lost 8 bases and J lost 5, with 18 bases in between. Here the CDR3 DNA reads TGTGCCAGCTCAACCGGGGGACGGCTTGAGACCCAGTACTTC. It is translated as CASSTGGRLETQYF.